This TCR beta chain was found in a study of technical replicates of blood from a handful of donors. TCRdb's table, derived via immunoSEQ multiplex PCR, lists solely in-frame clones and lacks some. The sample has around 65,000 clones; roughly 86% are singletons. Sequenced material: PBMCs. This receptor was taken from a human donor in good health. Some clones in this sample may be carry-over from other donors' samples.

CDR3: CASSRWGGRETQYF. The DNA of the CDR3 is TGTGCCAGCAGCCGGTGGGGGGGCCGCGAGACCCAGTACTTC. The rearrangement uses TRBV14 and TRBJ2-5; weak D call: TRBD2 (7 bases). The CDR3 has 14 amino acids. V was trimmed by 4 bases and J by 5 bases, leaving 14 bases between them. Per germline, CDR1 SGHDN and CDR2 FVKESK. Combining the CDR3 with reference TRBV14 and TRBJ2-5 gives the whole variable domain EAGVTQFPSHSVIEKGQTVTLRCDPISGHDNLYWYRRVMGKEIKFLLHFVKESKQDESGMPNNRFLAERTGGTYSTLKVQPAELEDSGVYFCASSRWGGRETQYFGPGTRLLVL.